The 7 T cell receptor beta chains in this list originate from one sample, sequenced in a study of T cells expressing NK-cell markers. TCRdb reprocessed the 5' RACE reads, with one entry per CDR3 protein and no DNA. The data include over 200,000 distinct CDR3 sequences; the top ten clones carry 0.39%. The sequencing sample was made of blood T cells: a sorted CD56 or NKG2C T cell subset, CD4+ or CD8+ T cells, or bulk PBMC T cells (not recorded which). Receptors originate from a man younger than 30 in good health.

J is TRBJ2-2 and V is TRBV6-5; the TCRdb D gene call, TRBD2, has no DNA to confirm it. CDR3 length: 14 amino acids. The germline gives CDR1 MNHEY, CDR2 SVGAGI. The CDR3 spells CAGGWRDQAGELFF.

The chain has TRBV30 and TRBJ2-1; TCRdb proposes TRBD2, but this gene call is untestable without DNA. The CDR3 is 15 residues long. The germline V gene has CDR1 GTSNPN and CDR2 SVGIG (reference sequence). The chain's CDR3 is CAWSVLAGGPNEQFF.

This CDR3 is CAISEIARGGSYEQYF. This sequence joins TRBV10-3 and TRBJ2-7; TCRdb returns TRBD1, unconfirmable since there is no DNA. CDR3 size: 16 residues. Germline V gene lookup returns CDR1 ENHRY and CDR2 SYGVKD.

The J gene is TRBJ2-1, the V gene TRBV7-2; TCRdb proposes TRBD2, but this gene call is untestable without DNA. There are 13 residues in the CDR3. Germline assignment: CDR1 SGHTA and CDR2 FQGNSA. CDR3 sequence: CASSLGTSYEQFF.

The rearrangement links TRBV15 to TRBJ2-2. The germline gives CDR1 LNHNV, CDR2 YYDKDF (reference sequence). This CDR3 has 15 residues. The CDR3 here is CATSRDPGVGGELFF.

The chain carries TRBV20-1 and TRBJ2-1; as DNA is missing, the TRBD2 call by TCRdb cannot be tested. The CDR3 consists of 12 residues. Germline CDR1 reads DFQATT; CDR2 reads SNEGSKA (reference sequence). CDR3 sequence reads: CSAVGRVNEQFF.

V and J are TRBV20-1 and TRBJ1-2. This CDR3 contains 15 residues. CDR1 is DFQATT and CDR2 is SNEGSKA in the germline V gene (reference sequence). CDR3 in amino acids: CSARDPRISVYGYTF.